The 23 T cell receptor beta chains listed next were all sequenced from one sample in a study of T cell responses to AZD1222 COVID-19 vaccine. Sequencing used immunoSEQ multiplex PCR; TCRdb keeps in-frame clones, though not all of them. In the table there are 70,000 to 95,000 clones, over 85% of which are singletons. Sequencing was performed on peripheral blood, taken on day 0 of MenACWY control vaccination. These receptors all come from an adult in good health.

The V gene is TRBV5-1, the J gene TRBJ2-1, with 8 bases that match TRBD2. The CDR3 covers 14 residues. After removal of 4 bases from V and 2 bases from J, the junction contained 2 bases not matched to a gene. In germline, CDR1 is SGHRS, CDR2 YFSETQ. In nucleotides, the CDR3 is TGCGCCAGCAGCGCAGCGGGGGCCTACAATGAGCAGTTCTTC. Encoded protein: CASSAAGAYNEQFF. Looking up the rest from reference TRBV5-1 and TRBJ2-1 gives the full variable domain: KAGVTQTPRYLIKTRGQQVTLSCSPISGHRSVSWYQQTPGQGLQFLFEYFSETQRNKGNFPGRFSGRQFSNSRSEMNVSTLELGDSALYLCASSAAGAYNEQFFGPGTRLTVL.

This clone has just one count. The chain joins TRBV11-2 to TRBJ2-5; 9 bases align to TRBD2. The CDR3 is made up of 15 amino acids. With 2 bases clipped from V and 2 bases from J, the junction kept 3 bases outside the gene matches. Germline V CDR1 and CDR2: SGHAT, FQNNGV. This CDR3 is CASSLLAGGQETQYF. Here the CDR3 DNA reads TGTGCCAGCAGCTTATTGGCGGGGGGGCAAGAGACCCAGTACTTC.

In this sample, this clone turned up once. The chain uses TRBV4-3 and TRBJ2-5, with D tentatively TRBD2 (6 bases). The germline CDR1 and CDR2 sequences are LGHNA and YSLEER. Trimming cost V 4 bases and J 4 bases, with 19 bases left between them. The CDR3 consists of 16 residues. The CDR3 DNA is TGCGCCAGCAGCCCGCCTGCGACGGGCGGGGCAGAGACCCAGTACTTC. This sequence encodes CASSPPATGGAETQYF.

The V call is TRBV12-3 or TRBV12-4, the J call TRBJ1-2; D gene ambiguous. Trimming left V 1 base short and J 8 bases short, with 11 bases between. This CDR3 region has 13 residues. CDR3 coding DNA: TGTGCCAGCAGTTTAGTTTTGGGAAGGGGCTACACCTTC. Encoded protein: CASSLVLGRGYTF.

This chain connects TRBV6-5 to TRBJ1-2; possibly TRBD1 for D (5 bases). The CDR3 totals 15 residues. The germline CDR1 and CDR2 sequences are MNHEY and SVGAGI. V was trimmed by 6 bases and J by 0 bases, leaving 14 bases between them. The CDR3 nucleotides read TGTGCCAGCAGAACCACAGGAGTTTCTAACTATGGCTACACCTTC. It codes for CASRTTGVSNYGYTF.

This clone was seen a single time. The chain carries TRBV30 and TRBJ1-4; D possibly corresponds to TRBD1 (5 bases). The CDR3 contains 13 residues. Germline V gene sequence: CDR1 GTSNPN, CDR2 SVGIG (reference sequence). V was shortened by 1 base and J by 3 bases, with 6 bases between the two germline ends. The CDR3 loop reads CAWSEQANEKLFF. In DNA, the CDR3 is TGTGCCTGGAGTGAACAGGCTAATGAAAAACTGTTTTTT.

The V gene is TRBV19, the J gene TRBJ1-2; TRBD1 is a possible D gene (5 bases). V lost 1 base, J lost 4 bases, and 10 bases lay in between. CDR1 and CDR2 (germline): LNHDA, SQIVND (reference sequence). CDR3 size: 14 residues. The CDR3 reads CASSIGGAGYGYTF. The DNA of the CDR3 is TGTGCCAGTAGTATAGGGGGCGCCGGCTATGGCTACACCTTC. The complete variable domain, with remaining parts taken from reference TRBV19 and TRBJ1-2, reads DGGITQSPKYLFRKEGQNVTLSCEQNLNHDAMYWYRQDPGQGLRLIYYSQIVNDFQKGDIAEGYSVSREKKESFPLTVTSAQKNPTAFYLCASSIGGAGYGYTFGSGTRLTVV.

V usage is TRBV6-5 and J usage is TRBJ2-1; TRBD1 aligns across 8 bases. The CDR3 covers 15 residues. V lost 2 bases, J lost 8 bases, and 8 bases stayed unmatched. In germline, CDR1 is MNHEY, CDR2 SVGAGI. CDR3 DNA sequence: TGTGCCAGCAGTTACGTCGGCCAGGGGGCGGATGAGCAGTTCTTC. It encodes CASSYVGQGADEQFF.

The chain carries TRBV11-2 and TRBJ2-5; unclear D gene. V was clipped by 3 bases and J by 1 base, with 6 bases between them. CDR3 length: 13 amino acids. Germline V gene sequence: CDR1 SGHAT, CDR2 FQNNGV. CDR3: CASSFHSQETQYF. The CDR3 DNA follows: TGTGCCAGCAGCTTTCACAGCCAAGAGACCCAGTACTTC.

This chain links TRBV10-3 with TRBJ2-7, with D tentatively TRBD1 (6 bases). The CDR3 covers 12 residues. V lost 8 bases and J lost 3, with 11 bases in between. CDR1 and CDR2 (germline): ENHRY, SYGVKD. CDR3 nucleotides: TGTGCCATCGGTGGGGGCGACTACGAGCAGTACTTC. It yields the protein CAIGGGDYEQYF.

The genes are TRBV3-1 (or the pseudogene TRBV3-2) and TRBJ2-1; TRBD2 aligns across 14 bases. V shed 3 bases, J shed 4 bases, and the junction held 8 bases outside the gene matches. CDR1 is LGHDT and CDR2 is YNNKEL in the germline V gene (reference sequence). This CDR3 has 18 residues. The CDR3 DNA is TGTGCCAGCAGCCAGCTAGGGACTAGCGGGGGTGTGTACAATGAGCAGTTCTTC. Its translation: CASSQLGTSGGVYNEQFF.

The genes are TRBV5-1 and TRBJ1-6, with D unclear. CDR1 and CDR2 from the germline V gene are SGHRS and YFSETQ. The CDR3 contains 11 residues. The V end was cut by 4 bases, the J end by 13 bases, with 9 bases between. The CDR3 reads CASSARIPLHF. The CDR3 DNA reads TGCGCCAGCAGCGCGCGAATCCCCCTCCACTTT.

V and J are TRBV5-1 and TRBJ2-7, with TRBD1 identical over 7 bases. This CDR3 is 14 amino acids long. The ends lost 0 bases at V and 6 bases at J; junction bases unmatched: 6. Germline lookup yields CDR1 SGHRS and CDR2 YFSETQ. For the CDR3, the DNA is TGCGCCAGCAGCTTGGCCGGACAGGACGGCGAGCAGTACTTC. It is translated as CASSLAGQDGEQYF.

This chain uses TRBV27 with TRBJ2-1; TRBD2 agrees at 8 bases. CDR3 size: 16 residues. Germline-derived CDR1 and CDR2 are MNHEY and SMNVEV (reference sequence). J was trimmed by 8 bases and V by 4 bases; bases with no gene match: 13. CDR3 amino acids: CASSSVIRGGVDEQFF. DNA of the CDR3: TGTGCCAGCAGTTCGGTTATTCGGGGGGGCGTCGATGAGCAGTTCTTC.

The V call is TRBV29-1, the J call TRBJ2-5, with 7 bases that match TRBD1. Germline values: CDR1 SQVTM, CDR2 ANQGSEA. The J segment lost 5 bases and the V segment lost 5 bases, leaving 8 bases of the junction unmatched. The CDR3 runs 13 residues. CDR3 sequence reads: CSVNRGRMETQYF. CDR3 bases: TGCAGCGTTAATAGGGGGCGAATGGAGACCCAGTACTTC.

In DNA form, the CDR3 reads TGTGCCAGCAGCCCTCAGGGGGGCCCTTATAATTCACCCCTCCACTTT. Amino acids: CASSPQGGPYNSPLHF. The rearrangement uses TRBV9 and TRBJ1-6, with 7 bases lining up with TRBD1. The CDR3 extends over 16 amino acids. Losses at the gene ends were 4 bases for V and 4 bases for J; bases not matched to a gene: 8. Germline V lookup: CDR1 SGDLS, CDR2 YYNGEE.

The rearrangement joins TRBV4-1 to TRBJ1-1; the D gene is possibly TRBD1 (5 bases). Germline assignment: CDR1 MGHRA and CDR2 YSYEKL. The CDR3 covers 14 residues. The ends were cut back, 8 bases at V and 4 bases at J, with 17 bases in the middle. The CDR3 DNA is TGCGCCAGCGCCGGGACCCAACGTAGCACTGAAGCTTTCTTT. Its protein product is CASAGTQRSTEAFF.

J is TRBJ2-7 and V is TRBV20-1; TRBD1 matches 7 bases. This CDR3 has 15 residues. J lost 0 bases, V lost 3 bases, and 8 bases had no gene match. Germline CDR1 is DFQATT and CDR2 is SNEGSKA (reference sequence). The CDR3 here is CSASRQGTFSYEQYF. The CDR3 DNA reads as TGCAGTGCTAGTAGACAGGGAACCTTCTCCTACGAGCAGTACTTC.

J is TRBJ2-7 and V is TRBV5-1, with 12 bases matching TRBD1. CDR1 and CDR2 from the germline V gene are SGHRS and YFSETQ. Losses at the gene ends were 5 bases for V and 1 base for J; bases not matched to a gene: 4. This CDR3 is 15 amino acids long. The CDR3 spells CASRGQGAHSYEQYF. The CDR3 nucleotides read TGCGCCAGCAGGGGACAGGGGGCGCATTCCTACGAGCAGTACTTC.

The V and J genes are TRBV6-2 or TRBV6-3 and TRBJ1-1; the D is unclear. Trimming took off 5 bases at V and 4 bases at J, with 14 bases between the two ends. Per germline, CDR1 MNHEY and CDR2 SVGEGT. The CDR3 is 14 residues long. The CDR3 reads CASSRYRRFTEAFF. In DNA, the CDR3 is TGTGCCAGCAGTCGCTATAGACGGTTCACTGAAGCTTTCTTT.

V is TRBV6-5 and J is TRBJ2-7; 7 bases align to TRBD1. J lost 0 bases, V lost 6 bases, and 5 bases had no gene match. This CDR3 spans 14 amino acids. Germline CDR1 and CDR2: MNHEY and SVGAGI. The CDR3 region is CASSRGQYSYEQYF. In DNA, the CDR3 is TGTGCCAGCAGCCGGGGACAGTACTCCTACGAGCAGTACTTC.

The genes are TRBV25-1 and TRBJ1-2; weak D call: TRBD1 (5 bases). Germline assignment: CDR1 MGHDK and CDR2 SYGVNS. The V end was cut by 8 bases, the J end by 2 bases, with 15 bases between. This CDR3 comprises 14 residues. In DNA, the CDR3 is TGTGCCAGCGGACGGGGGGTAGGGAACTATGGCTACACCTTC. Its protein product is CASGRGVGNYGYTF.

V usage is TRBV4-2 and J usage is TRBJ2-2; D is possibly TRBD1 (6 bases). This CDR3 has 15 amino acids. V lost 1 base to trimming and J lost 2 bases, with 8 bases between them. The germline V gene has CDR1 LGHNA and CDR2 YNFKEQ. The CDR3 DNA follows: TGTGCCAGCAGCCAAGGGACAGCTAACACCGGGGAGCTGTTTTTT. Translation gives CASSQGTANTGELFF.